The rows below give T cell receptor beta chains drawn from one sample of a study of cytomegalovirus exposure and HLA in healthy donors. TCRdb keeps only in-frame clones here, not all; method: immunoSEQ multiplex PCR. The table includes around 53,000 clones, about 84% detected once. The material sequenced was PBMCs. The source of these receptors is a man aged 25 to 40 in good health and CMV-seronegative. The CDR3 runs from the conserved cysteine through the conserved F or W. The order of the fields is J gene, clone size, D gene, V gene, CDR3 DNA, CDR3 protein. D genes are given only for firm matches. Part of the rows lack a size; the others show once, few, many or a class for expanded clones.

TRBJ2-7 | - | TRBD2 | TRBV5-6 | TGTGCCAGCAGCCCGGCCCCTAGCGGGGGGTACGAGCAGTACTTC | CASSPAPSGGYEQYF
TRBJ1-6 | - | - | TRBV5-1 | TGCGCCAGCAGCTTGGAATCGGTGAGCTCCTATAATTCACCCCTCCACTTT | CASSLESVSSYNSPLHF
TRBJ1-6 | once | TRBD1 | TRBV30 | TGTGCCTGGACTCGGACAGGGGGCGCCGGGAATTCACCCCTCCACTTT | CAWTRTGGAGNSPLHF
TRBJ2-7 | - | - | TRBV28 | TGTGCCAGCAGTTTTGGGCAGGGGTCCCACGAGCAGTACTTC | CASSFGQGSHEQYF
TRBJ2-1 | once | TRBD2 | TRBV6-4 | TGTGCCAGCAGTGTGGGGGGGGTAGGCTCCTACAATGAGCAGTTCTTC | CASSVGGVGSYNEQFF
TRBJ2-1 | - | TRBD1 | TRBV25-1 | TGTGCCAGCAGTGACAGGGGGCAGTACAATGAGCAGTTCTTC | CASSDRGQYNEQFF
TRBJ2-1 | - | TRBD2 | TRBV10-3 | TGTGCCATCAGCGAGTCGGGTAGCGGGGGGGCCGAGTTCTTC | CAISESGSGGAEFF
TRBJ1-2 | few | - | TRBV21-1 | TGTGCCAGCAGCAAAGTTGGGTGGGGGCAGGACTATGGCTACACCTTC | CASSKVGWGQDYGYTF
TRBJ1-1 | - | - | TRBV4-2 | TGTGCCAGCAGCCAATCAAACAGCTTTGAAGCTTTCTTT | CASSQSNSFEAFF
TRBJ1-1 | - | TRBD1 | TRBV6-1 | TGTGCCAGCAAGGAACAGGGGGCCCTGGACACTGAAGCTTTCTTT | CASKEQGALDTEAFF
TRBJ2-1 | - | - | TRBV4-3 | TGCGCCAGCAGCTCCCAGTGGTCCTACAATGAGCAGTTCTTC | CASSSQWSYNEQFF
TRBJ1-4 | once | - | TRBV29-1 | TGCAGCGTTGCCCAGACAGGACGTAATGAAAAACTGTTTTTT | CSVAQTGRNEKLFF
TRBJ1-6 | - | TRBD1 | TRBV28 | TGTGCCAGCAGCGGGAGGACAGGGGTGAGTAATTCACCCCTCCACTTT | CASSGRTGVSNSPLHF
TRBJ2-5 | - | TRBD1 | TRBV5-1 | TGCGCCAGCAGCTTGGCTACAGGGGGCTGGGAGGAGACCCAGTACTTC | CASSLATGGWEETQYF
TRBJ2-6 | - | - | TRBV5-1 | TGCGCCAGCAGCGGAGACTCTGGGGCCAACGTCCTGACTTTC | CASSGDSGANVLTF
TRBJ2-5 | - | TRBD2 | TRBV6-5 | TGTGCCAGCAGGCTAGCGGGGGGAGAGACCCAGTACTTC | CASRLAGGETQYF
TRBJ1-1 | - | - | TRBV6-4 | TGTGCCAGCAGCCGACAGTCCGGGAACACTGAAGCTTTCTTT | CASSRQSGNTEAFF
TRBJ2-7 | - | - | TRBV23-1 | TGCGCCAGCAGCCCTTCGGGGGGCCACTCCTACGAGCAGTACTTC | CASSPSGGHSYEQYF
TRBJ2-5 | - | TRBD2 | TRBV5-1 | TGCGCCAGCAGGGTAGGTGGACTAGCGGGAGATGCAGAGACCCAGTACTTC | CASRVGGLAGDAETQYF
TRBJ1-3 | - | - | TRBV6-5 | TGTGCCAGCGTCGGCGCAGGAACTGGAAACACCATATATTTT | CASVGAGTGNTIYF